Below are 10 T cell receptor beta chains sequenced from a single sample in a study of early T cells in non-severe SARS-CoV-2 infection. From the 5' RACE reads, TCRdb called clonotypes with MiXCR, one entry per CDR3 protein. In the table there are roughly 93,000 distinct CDR3 sequences, about 10% of which are singletons. The specimen sequenced was whole blood. These receptors came from an adult who was a healthcare worker with PCR-confirmed SARS-CoV-2 infection or an uninfected control (not recorded which).

This chain joins TRBV30 and TRBJ2-7; perhaps D is TRBD1 or TRBD2 (5 bases each). Germline CDR1 and CDR2: GTSNPN and SVGIG (reference sequence). Trimming shortened V by 4 bases and J by 4 bases, and 14 bases separated the two germline ends. The CDR3 is 13 residues long. CDR3 sequence: CAWKRDGTYEQYF. CDR3 nucleotides: TGTGCCTGGAAAAGGGACGGAACTTACGAGCAGTACTTC.

In its sample, this clonotype was seen a few times. J is TRBJ2-7 and V is TRBV11-1, with D unresolved. The germline V gene encodes CDR1 SGHAT and CDR2 FQDESV (reference sequence). Between the trimmed V and J ends, which lost 6 bases and 2 bases, there was a span of 11 bases. CDR3 length: 13 residues. CDR3 coding DNA: TGTGCCAGCAGTTTCCATGTCCCCTACGAGCAGTACTTC. Protein: CASSFHVPYEQYF.

The V and J genes are TRBV6-1 and TRBJ2-2; D not resolved. CDR1 and CDR2 (germline): MNHNS, SASEGT. The CDR3 consists of 11 residues. The ends were cut back, 2 bases at V and 7 bases at J, with 2 bases in the middle. The CDR3 reads CASSERGELFF. The CDR3 DNA is TGTGCCAGCAGTGAACGCGGGGAGCTGTTTTTT.

This clonotype was found a few times. The rearrangement links TRBV7-3 to TRBJ1-2; D unresolved. The CDR3 sequence is 13 residues long. The germline gives CDR1 SGHTA, CDR2 FQGTGA. Trimming took off 5 bases at V and 4 bases at J, with 11 bases between the two ends. CDR3 residues: CASSTRDGYGYTF. DNA for the CDR3: TGTGCCAGCAGCACCCGCGATGGCTATGGCTACACCTTC.

This rearrangement joins TRBV29-1 to TRBJ2-7; D might be TRBD2 (6 bases). Germline CDR1 reads SQVTM; CDR2 reads ANQGSEA. This CDR3 has 12 amino acids. Deletions cut 6 bases from V and 0 bases from J, with 9 bases between. For the CDR3, the DNA is TGCAGCGTCCGGGGGACCTCCTACGAGCAGTACTTC. Translating gives CSVRGTSYEQYF.

Here the CDR3 reads CASSEALGQGSYEQYF. In DNA, the CDR3 is TGTGCCAGCAGTGAAGCATTGGGACAGGGGTCCTACGAGCAGTACTTC. The J gene is TRBJ2-7, the V gene TRBV2, with 10 bases that match TRBD1. The length of the CDR3 is 16 residues. With 0 bases clipped from V and 1 base from J, the junction kept 3 bases outside the gene matches. Germline CDR1 SNHLY, CDR2 FYNNEI.

This clonotype was seen repeatedly, ten times or more. This sequence joins TRBV5-1 and TRBJ1-1, with a possible D match to TRBD1 (5 bases). The germline V and J ends were trimmed by 4 bases and 1 base, with 17 bases remaining between them. This CDR3 spans 16 amino acids. Germline CDR1 is SGHRS and CDR2 is YFSETQ. CDR3: CASSLSLGTGNTEAFF. CDR3 bases: TGCGCCAGCAGCCTCTCCCTCGGGACGGGGAACACTGAAGCTTTCTTT.

This clonotype was observed at least ten times. The CDR3 DNA is TGCAGCGTTCATGGAAACACAGATACGCAGTATTTT. Protein sequence: CSVHGNTDTQYF. The chain recombines TRBV29-1 with TRBJ2-3; no clear D gene. The CDR3 sequence is 12 residues long. Germline loops: CDR1 SQVTM, CDR2 ANQGSEA. V was pared by 5 bases and J by 2 bases, with 8 bases between.

The J gene is TRBJ2-1, the V gene TRBV7-9; 11 nucleotides agree with TRBD2. Trimming at V came to 3 bases and at J to 8 bases, leaving 9 bases not matched to a gene. The germline gives CDR1 SEHNR, CDR2 FQNEAQ (reference sequence). The CDR3 length is 16 residues. The DNA for the CDR3 is TGTGCCAGCAGCTTGCCGTCACTAGCGGGGGCCGATGAGCAGTTCTTC. This translates into CASSLPSLAGADEQFF.

This clonotype was seen repeatedly, ten times or more. This chain links TRBV18 with TRBJ1-1; the D gene is possibly TRBD1 (6 bases). V was pared by 1 base and J by 0 bases, with 9 bases between. The V gene's germline CDR1 is KGHSH and CDR2 LQKENI. The CDR3 runs to 15 residues. CDR3: CASSPLPGVNTEAFF. As DNA, the CDR3 is TGTGCCAGCTCACCACTTCCAGGGGTGAACACTGAAGCTTTCTTT.